This T cell receptor beta chain was retrieved from a study of early T cells in non-severe SARS-CoV-2 infection. Trimming shortened V by 3 bases and J by 1 base, and 7 bases separated the two germline ends. The CDR3 is made up of 13 amino acids. Per germline, CDR1 SGHAT and CDR2 FQNNGV. TCRdb called the 5' RACE reads again in MiXCR, with one record for every CDR3 protein. The sample has just under 60,000 distinct CDR3 sequences; 7.7% are singletons. The sequencing sample was made of whole blood. The clonotype originates from an adult who was a healthcare worker with PCR-confirmed SARS-CoV-2 infection or an uninfected control (not recorded which). V and J are TRBV11-2 and TRBJ2-7; D unclear. CDR3 region: CASSFSTSYEQYF. CDR3 in DNA: TGTGCCAGCAGCTTCTCCACGTCCTACGAGCAGTACTTC. Using reference TRBV11-2 and TRBJ2-7 for the parts outside the CDR3, the full variable domain is EAGVAQSPRYKIIEKRQSVAFWCNPISGHATLYWYQQILGQGPKLLIQFQNNGVVDDSQLPKDRFSAERLKGVDSTLKIQPAKLEDSAVYLCASSFSTSYEQYFGPGTRLTVT.